This is a list of T cell receptor beta chains from one sample in a study of T cell changes during pregnancy in multiple sclerosis. Clones were read by immunoSEQ multiplex PCR, and TCRdb kept only the in-frame ones, dropping some. This table holds about 50,000 clones, 90% to 95% found once. This specimen was CD4+ T cells from peripheral blood mononuclear cells, taken after pregnancy. All receptors come from a female donor with multiple sclerosis, enrolled in a pregnancy study. The CDR3 runs from the conserved cysteine through the conserved F or W. Each record gives: clone size, D gene, V gene, J gene, CDR3 DNA, CDR3 protein. D genes are given only for firm matches. A clone size is listed for some rows: how often the clone was seen (once, few, many), or a class if it is expanded.

>NA|NA|TRBV19|TRBJ2-7
TGTGCCAGTAGTAACAGGCCCCCCTACGAGCAGTACTTC
CASSNRPPYEQYF
>NA|TRBD1|TRBV29-1|TRBJ2-3
TGCAGCGTGGGGGACAGGGTTGGCACAGATACGCAGTATTTT
CSVGDRVGTDTQYF
>NA|NA|TRBV5-1|TRBJ2-7
TGCGCCAGCAGCTTGGGAGGGGGACCCTACGAGCAGTACTTC
CASSLGGGPYEQYF
>NA|NA|TRBV7-9|TRBJ1-5
TGTGCCAGCAGCTCCGGAGGTGGTGGCAATCAGCCCCAGCATTTT
CASSSGGGGNQPQHF
>NA|NA|TRBV15|TRBJ1-5
TGTGCCGGACATAATCAGCCCCAGCATTTT
CAGHNQPQHF
>NA|NA|TRBV19|TRBJ1-1
TGTGCCAGTACCTACTTGACGGGTCAGAAGAACACTGAAGCTTTCTTT
CASTYLTGQKNTEAFF
>NA|TRBD1|TRBV2|TRBJ2-5
TGTGCCAGCACCGGGACAGTGCAAGAGACCCAGTACTTC
CASTGTVQETQYF
>NA|TRBD1|TRBV7-8|TRBJ1-2
TGTGCCACGGCTAATAACAGGGGCTATGGCTACACCTTC
CATANNRGYGYTF
>few|TRBD1|TRBV5-4|TRBJ1-2
TGTGCCAGCAGCCCGACAGGGAACTATGGCTACACCTTC
CASSPTGNYGYTF
>NA|TRBD1|TRBV7-9|TRBJ1-4
TGTGCCAGCAGCCCAGGGACAGGGCCTAATGAAAAACTGTTTTTT
CASSPGTGPNEKLFF
>NA|TRBD1|TRBV5-1|TRBJ2-2
TGCGCCAGCAGCTTCCGGGACAGGGGATTCGGGAGCACCGGGGAGCTGTTTTTT
CASSFRDRGFGSTGELFF
>NA|NA|TRBV27|TRBJ1-3
TGTGCCAGCAGTTTTGGGGCGACTGGAAACACCATATATTTT
CASSFGATGNTIYF
>NA|TRBD2|TRBV18|TRBJ2-2
TGTGCCAGCTCACCAAGCCCACCGGGCGGGGGGCAAGCCGGGGAGCTGTTTTTT
CASSPSPPGGGQAGELFF
>NA|NA|TRBV1|TRBJ2-1
TGCACCAGCAACGACCGGGACACAGAAGGGGGTCTCAACAATGAGCAGTTCTTC
CTSNDRDTEGGLNNEQFF
>NA|TRBD1|TRBV5-4|TRBJ2-7
TGTGCCAGCAGCTTGGCCGGGACAGGGGTCCACGAGCAGTACTTC
CASSLAGTGVHEQYF
>NA|NA|TRBV15|TRBJ1-4
TGTGCCACCAGCTACGGAGATGAAAAACTGTTTTTT
CATSYGDEKLFF
>NA|TRBD2|TRBV4-2|TRBJ2-7
TGTGCCAGCAGCATACGGCCGACTAGCGGAGATAGCTACGAGCAGTACTTC
CASSIRPTSGDSYEQYF
>NA|NA|TRBV7-2|TRBJ1-2
TGTGCCAGCAGCTTACCCGGGGTGGGCTATGGCTACACCTTC
CASSLPGVGYGYTF
>NA|TRBD2|TRBV6-6|TRBJ2-7
TGTGCCAGCAGGGGACTAGCGGGATCCCTTGAGCAGTACTTC
CASRGLAGSLEQYF
>NA|TRBD1|TRBV27|TRBJ1-5
TGTGCCAGCAGTTTGGACAGGGATCAGCCCCAGCATTTT
CASSLDRDQPQHF
>NA|NA|TRBV19|TRBJ1-1
TGTGCCAGTAGTGTTAAGGGGGACACTGAAGCTTTCTTT
CASSVKGDTEAFF
>NA|NA|TRBV5-1|TRBJ2-3
TGCGCCAGCAGCCATGAGTGGAGCGATACGCAGTATTTT
CASSHEWSDTQYF
>NA|TRBD1|TRBV14|TRBJ1-1
TGTGCCAGCAGCCATTCACAGGGGGAAGGTACTGAAGCTTTCTTT
CASSHSQGEGTEAFF
>NA|TRBD1|TRBV5-1|TRBJ2-7
TGCGCCAGCAGCTTGGGACTGGGGCAGGGGGCGAACGAGCAGTACTTC
CASSLGLGQGANEQYF
>NA|TRBD2|TRBV18|TRBJ2-7
TGTGCCAGCTCCCCCTTATGGACTAGCGTCTCCTACGAGCAGTACTTC
CASSPLWTSVSYEQYF
>NA|TRBD2|TRBV27|TRBJ2-7
TGTGCCAGCAGTTTAAAGCGGGATGACGAGCAGTACTTC
CASSLKRDDEQYF
>NA|NA|TRBV5-1|TRBJ1-4
TGCGCCAGCAGCTTCGGGGGTGGGGATGAAAAACTGTTTTTT
CASSFGGGDEKLFF
>NA|TRBD2|TRBV28|TRBJ2-6
TGTGCCAGCAGGCCGTATGCGGGGGGTTCTCCCTCAAGCTCTGGGGCCAACGTCCTGACTTTC
CASRPYAGGSPSSSGANVLTF
>once|TRBD1|TRBV5-1|TRBJ2-5
TGCGCCAGCAGCCTCTCCCAATGGACAGGGAAGAGGCAAGAGACCCAGTACTTC
CASSLSQWTGKRQETQYF
>NA|TRBD1|TRBV5-1|TRBJ1-4
TGCGCCAGCAGCTTGGCGGGACAGGGAGTTTCTAATGAAAAACTGTTTTTT
CASSLAGQGVSNEKLFF
>NA|NA|TRBV12-1|TRBJ1-4
TGTGCCAGCAGCTCGAGGCCCCCGACCTCAACTAATGAAAAACTGTTTTTT
CASSSRPPTSTNEKLFF
>NA|NA|TRBV15|TRBJ2-1
TGTGCCACCAGGAAGAGTAGTGAGCAGTTCTTC
CATRKSSEQFF
>NA|TRBD1|TRBV7-6|TRBJ1-5
TGTGCCAGCAGTCAGGGGGCGTTTTCGCCTAATCAGCCCCAGCATTTT
CASSQGAFSPNQPQHF
>NA|TRBD1|TRBV19|TRBJ1-2
TGTGCCAGTAGTCTTGCAGGAGGGGGCACCTACTATGGCTACACCTTC
CASSLAGGGTYYGYTF
>NA|NA|TRBV28|TRBJ2-3
TGTGCCAGCGGGAACAGGGTATTAAGGGGCACAGATACGCAGTATTTT
CASGNRVLRGTDTQYF
>NA|TRBD1|TRBV7-9|TRBJ1-4
TGTGCCAGCAGCCCCGGGACAGGGTATCGTGAAAAACTGTTTTTT
CASSPGTGYREKLFF
>NA|NA|TRBV4-1|TRBJ2-4
TGCGCCACCCTAAGCAGGGAAAACATTCAGTACTTC
CATLSRENIQYF
>NA|TRBD1|TRBV7-6|TRBJ2-7
TGTGCCAGCAGCTTCAGACTCTCGGGACAGAAGACCTACGAGCAGTACTTC
CASSFRLSGQKTYEQYF